This TCR beta chain was captured in a study of blood T cell repertoires in COVID-19. Those who participated ranged in age from about 18 to 89 years and resided in about two dozen US areas. Trimming left V 1 base short and J 1 base short, with 11 bases between. The CDR3 is made up of 15 amino acids. Germline-derived CDR1 and CDR2 are SGHAT and FQNNGV. The table came from immunoSEQ multiplex PCR; TCRdb's copy has only in-frame clones and leaves some out. The sample shows about 250,000 clones, roughly nine tenths of them seen only once. The chain carries TRBV11-2 and TRBJ2-7; D not resolved. Sequenced material: PBMCs or T cells enriched from blood (not recorded which). This TCR was recovered from a woman aged 25 to 39 with acute COVID-19. The CDR3 spells CASSLVPLRSYEQYF. The CDR3 DNA is TGTGCCAGCAGCTTAGTCCCTCTGCGTTCCTACGAGCAGTACTTC.